The entry that follows covers one TCR beta chain sequence. An end of the junction does not agree with germline; a read error may underlie this. The sample is drawn from a study of blood T cell repertoires in COVID-19. Study at large: Samples taken during acute and convalescent COVID-19 were collected in the United States, Italy and Spain. Sources were T cells, B-cell-depleted T cells, or PBMCs; the material itself was cDNA or gDNA.

Looked up from germline, CDR1 is LNHDA and CDR2 is SQIVND (reference sequence). The CDR3 length is 12 residues. Original processing methods: Nucleated cell number was recorded as an estimate derived from reference gene primer amplification. Sequencing was performed with immunoSEQ multiplex PCR; in TCRdb, only in-frame clones are kept and a portion is missing. The V and J calls and the clone size are those of that table, but D and trimming were determined from the DNA. The sample yields some 80,000 clones, roughly 80% seen once. The chain combines TRBV19 with TRBJ1-2; no clear D gene. This TCR was recovered from an older man with acute or convalescent COVID-19. Sequenced sample: peripheral blood. Here the CDR3 reads CASSIKNFGYTF. CDR3 nucleotides: TGTGCCAGTAGTATAAAGAACTTTGGCTACACCTTC.